The 28 T cell receptor beta chains in this list originate from one sample, sequenced in a study of shared clonotypes between healthy human individuals. TCRdb's table, derived via immunoSEQ multiplex PCR, lists solely in-frame clones and lacks some. The data contain about 1.1 million clones, roughly 80% of them singletons. Specimen: memory CD4+ T cells from PBMCs. As for subset: CD45RA-negative fraction. The receptor set was obtained from a man aged 18 to 35 in good health. Some clones in this sample may be carry-over from other donors' samples.

The chain employs TRBV28 and TRBJ2-1; no reliable D call. The CDR3 extends over 16 amino acids. V lost 2 bases, J lost 4 bases, and 15 bases lay in between. The V gene's germline CDR1 is MDHEN and CDR2 SYDVKM. The CDR3 nucleotides are TGTGCCAGCAGTTTAAATAAGGGCCTCAGATACAATGAGCAGTTCTTC. Its protein is CASSLNKGLRYNEQFF.

This chain joins TRBV28 and TRBJ1-2, with a tentative D call TRBD1 (5 bases). Germline-derived CDR1 and CDR2 are MDHEN and SYDVKM. V shed 3 bases and J shed 8 bases, with 13 bases lying between them. The CDR3 has 13 residues. The CDR3 loop reads CASSFRQITGYTF. In DNA, the CDR3 is TGTGCCAGCAGTTTCCGACAGATAACAGGCTACACCTTC.

The rearrangement joins TRBV5-1 to TRBJ1-4, with 9 bases identical to TRBD1. The CDR3 runs 15 residues. With 0 bases clipped from V and 8 bases from J, the junction kept 5 bases outside the gene matches. Germline CDR1 and CDR2: SGHRS and YFSETQ. Here the CDR3 reads CASSLEGQGTEKLFF. In nucleotides, the CDR3 is TGCGCCAGCAGCTTGGAGGGACAGGGAACGGAAAAACTGTTTTTT.

This clone was detected only once. This may be a read error, as it is one base from a much larger clone. The rearrangement uses TRBV13 and TRBJ2-7; 7 positions match TRBD1. Germline CDR1 and CDR2: PRHDT and FYEKMQ (reference sequence). The CDR3 consists of 14 residues. V gave up 5 bases and J gave up 4 bases; unmatched junction bases: 8. This chain's CDR3 is CASSLRDSPYEQYF. Here the CDR3 DNA reads TGTGCCAGCAGCCTCAGGGACAGTCCATACGAGCAGTACTTC.

The chain uses TRBV10-3 and TRBJ1-2; possible D gene TRBD1, 5 bases. V lost 6 bases, J lost 2 bases, and 28 bases lay in between. The CDR3 is made up of 19 amino acids. The germline V gene encodes CDR1 ENHRY and CDR2 SYGVKD. The CDR3 nucleotides are TGTGCCATCAGCCCGAGGGGTGGGGAAGAACCCCTCAGGAACTATGGCTACACCTTC. Translation: CAISPRGGEEPLRNYGYTF.

Only one count was recorded for this clone. The rearrangement links TRBV7-9 to TRBJ2-2; D is ambiguous. Germline values: CDR1 SEHNR, CDR2 FQNEAQ (reference sequence). The V end lost 0 bases, the J end lost 7 bases, and 3 bases lay between the germline ends. CDR3 size: 12 residues. The chain's CDR3 is CASSLAVGELFF. The CDR3 region has the DNA TGTGCCAGCAGCTTAGCGGTCGGGGAGCTGTTTTTT.

This chain connects TRBV9 to TRBJ2-2; TRBD1 aligns across 7 bases. CDR1 is SGDLS, CDR2 YYNGEE, per germline. J lost 6 bases, V lost 3 bases, and 11 bases had no gene match. This CDR3 comprises 16 residues. The CDR3 protein is CASSAVTGVAAGELFF. CDR3 DNA sequence: TGTGCCAGCAGCGCGGTCACAGGGGTAGCAGCCGGGGAGCTGTTTTTT.

The chain combines TRBV2 with TRBJ2-3; 11 positions match TRBD2. V shed 3 bases and J 7 bases; nucleotides not matched to a gene: 6. This CDR3 region has 15 residues. Per the germline V gene, CDR1 is SNHLY and CDR2 is FYNNEI. The CDR3 protein is CASSDGLAGGNTQYF. The CDR3 DNA follows: TGTGCCAGCAGTGATGGGCTAGCGGGAGGAAATACGCAGTATTTT.

The chain has TRBV2 and TRBJ2-7; D not resolved. Germline CDR1 is SNHLY and CDR2 is FYNNEI. The length of the CDR3 is 15 residues. Trimming removed 3 bases at V and 3 bases at J, with 15 bases between. The CDR3 loop is CASSDLSASLYEQYF. CDR3 in DNA: TGTGCCAGCAGTGATTTATCTGCTTCTCTCTACGAGCAGTACTTC.

The chain couples TRBV4-1 to TRBJ2-1; 7 bases match TRBD2. CDR3 length: 17 amino acids. Germline V gives CDR1 MGHRA, CDR2 YSYEKL. The junction had 15 bases not matched to a gene; V was cut back by 1 base and J by 9 bases. CDR3 residues: CASSQVRRGGARGEQFF. The DNA for the CDR3 is TGCGCCAGCAGCCAAGTCCGCCGCGGGGGTGCCCGAGGTGAGCAGTTCTTC.

There are a few counts of this clone. V gene TRBV6-5 combines with J gene TRBJ2-3; 7 bases are a match to TRBD2. The CDR3 has 14 amino acids. Germline V CDR1 and CDR2: MNHEY, SVGAGI. Unmatched junction bases numbered 4, after V lost 7 bases and J lost 0 bases. The CDR3 DNA reads TGTGCCAGCAAGGCGGGGGTTAGCACAGATACGCAGTATTTT. It codes for CASKAGVSTDTQYF.

V is TRBV9 and J is TRBJ2-3; TRBD2 might be the D (6 bases). Germline CDR1 SGDLS, CDR2 YYNGEE. Trimming shortened V by 7 bases and J by 4 bases, and 19 bases separated the two germline ends. The length of the CDR3 is 15 residues. The CDR3: CASAPRERAPDTQYF. The CDR3 nucleotides read TGTGCCAGCGCGCCCAGGGAGCGGGCCCCAGATACGCAGTATTTT.

This sequence joins TRBV28 and TRBJ1-5; the D is unclear. Germline V gene data show CDR1 as MDHEN and CDR2 as SYDVKM. There are 14 residues in the CDR3. Trimming shortened V by 4 bases and J by 7 bases, and 14 bases separated the two germline ends. The CDR3 protein is CASSSMSWLQPQHF. CDR3 coding DNA: TGTGCCAGCAGTTCCATGTCCTGGCTCCAGCCCCAGCATTTT.

The rearrangement uses TRBV19 and TRBJ2-7; 7 positions match TRBD1. Germline trimming cut 7 bases from V and 1 base from J; bases unmatched to any gene: 7. CDR1 LNHDA and CDR2 SQIVND come from the germline V gene (reference sequence). The CDR3 runs 14 residues. In DNA form, the CDR3 reads TGTGCCAGTAAGCGGCAGGGACAGTCCTACGAGCAGTACTTC. Encoded protein: CASKRQGQSYEQYF. Based on the CDR3 plus reference TRBV19 and TRBJ2-7, the full variable domain is DGGITQSPKYLFRKEGQNVTLSCEQNLNHDAMYWYRQDPGQGLRLIYYSQIVNDFQKGDIAEGYSVSREKKESFPLTVTSAQKNPTAFYLCASKRQGQSYEQYFGPGTRLTVT.

The chain couples TRBV6-5 to TRBJ2-2, with 8 bases identical to TRBD2. The junction had 6 bases not matched to a gene; V was cut back by 2 bases and J by 4 bases. This CDR3 is built from 16 residues. Germline loops: CDR1 MNHEY, CDR2 SVGAGI. The CDR3 spells CASSYGLAGITGELFF. The CDR3 nucleotides are TGTGCCAGCAGTTACGGGTTAGCGGGGATCACCGGGGAGCTGTTTTTT.

The chain carries TRBV25-1 and TRBJ2-2; TRBD1 agrees at 10 bases. This CDR3 is 16 amino acids long. Looked up from germline, CDR1 is MGHDK and CDR2 is SYGVNS. V was clipped by 4 bases and J by 9 bases; unmatched bases: 11. CDR3 amino acids: CASSVHSGTGVRELFF. The CDR3, as DNA: TGTGCCAGCAGTGTCCACTCCGGGACAGGGGTCCGGGAGCTGTTTTTT.

This sequence joins TRBV2 and TRBJ2-7; possibly TRBD1 for D (5 bases). Germline V lookup: CDR1 SNHLY, CDR2 FYNNEI. This CDR3 has 14 amino acids. V gave up 6 bases and J gave up 3 bases, with 15 bases separating them. The CDR3 nucleotides are TGTGCCAGCAGAGCCCAGGGCGGCATCTACGAGCAGTACTTC. Amino acid sequence: CASRAQGGIYEQYF.

To note about this clone: Within the sample, other DNA sequences also encode this same CDR3. CDR3 bases: TGTGCCAGCTCACCAAAGGACGAGCAGTACTTC. Translating gives CASSPKDEQYF. The chain joins TRBV18 to TRBJ2-7; no reliable D call. V was clipped by 2 bases and J by 5 bases, with 4 bases between them. Per germline, CDR1 KGHSH and CDR2 LQKENI. There are 11 residues in the CDR3.

This clone appeared once. The chain employs TRBV5-4 and TRBJ2-2, with D perhaps assigned TRBD1 or TRBD2 (6 bases each). CDR1 and CDR2 (germline): SGHNT, YYREEE (reference sequence). The CDR3 contains 15 residues. V lost 4 bases and J 5 bases, leaving 15 bases between the germline ends. As DNA, the CDR3 is TGTGCCAGCAGCCCCTGGAGGGGGGATACCGGGGAGCTGTTTTTT. This gives the protein CASSPWRGDTGELFF.

This clone was observed a few times. The J gene is TRBJ2-5, the V gene TRBV9; TRBD2 aligns across 11 bases. Per the germline V gene, CDR1 is SGDLS and CDR2 is YYNGEE. The CDR3 consists of 17 residues. V lost 0 bases and J lost 5; bases outside the gene matches: 9. Here the CDR3 reads CASSVGLDSGRGETQYF. In DNA, the CDR3 is TGTGCCAGCAGCGTAGGTTTGGATAGCGGGAGGGGTGAGACCCAGTACTTC.

The V gene is TRBV27, the J gene TRBJ2-4, with TRBD1 identical over 7 bases. This CDR3 has 15 amino acids. Per germline, CDR1 MNHEY and CDR2 SMNVEV (reference sequence). J was trimmed by 3 bases and V by 6 bases; bases with no gene match: 8. Here the CDR3 reads CASSPRTGIKNIQYF. The CDR3, as DNA: TGTGCCAGCAGCCCCCGGACAGGTATCAAAAACATTCAGTACTTC.

This clone was detected ten times or more. The chain is built from TRBV27 and TRBJ1-2, with D possibly matching TRBD1 (5 bases). The CDR3 is 14 residues long. Trimming shortened V by 5 bases and J by 4 bases, and 14 bases separated the two germline ends. Germline CDR1 MNHEY, CDR2 SMNVEV (reference sequence). The chain's CDR3 is CASSPLGDGYGYTF. CDR3 bases: TGTGCCAGCAGTCCCCTAGGGGACGGCTATGGCTACACCTTC.

The table lists this clone with a few counts. V and J are TRBV2 and TRBJ1-5, with 8 bases aligning to TRBD1. Germline CDR1 is SNHLY and CDR2 is FYNNEI. V gave up 6 bases and J gave up 8 bases; unmatched junction bases: 6. The CDR3 consists of 13 residues. This chain's CDR3 is CASSDRGWEPQHF. Here the CDR3 DNA reads TGTGCCAGCAGCGACAGGGGATGGGAGCCCCAGCATTTT. The entire variable domain, with the rest obtained from reference TRBV2 and TRBJ1-5, is as follows: EPEVTQTPSHQVTQMGQEVILRCVPISNHLYFYWYRQILGQKVEFLVSFYNNEISEKSEIFDDQFSVERPDGSNFTLKIRSTKLEDSAMYFCASSDRGWEPQHFGDGTRLSIL.

The chain recombines TRBV5-1 with TRBJ2-4, with D possibly matching TRBD1 (5 bases). Trimming shortened V by 0 bases and J by 3 bases, and 16 bases separated the two germline ends. CDR1 and CDR2 from the germline V gene are SGHRS and YFSETQ. This CDR3 comprises 17 residues. This chain's CDR3 is CASSLAPADRGKNIQYF. The CDR3, as DNA: TGCGCCAGCAGCTTGGCCCCCGCGGATAGGGGCAAAAACATTCAGTACTTC.

V gene TRBV12-5 combines with J gene TRBJ2-3; 7 bases are shared with TRBD1. With V trimmed by 2 bases and J by 5 bases, 10 bases remained unmatched. The germline V gene has CDR1 LGHNT and CDR2 FRNRAP. This CDR3 has 16 residues. CDR3 region: CASGLILTGQGDTQYF. The DNA of the CDR3 is TGTGCTAGTGGTTTGATCCTGACAGGGCAGGGAGATACGCAGTATTTT.

J is TRBJ2-7 and V is TRBV5-1; D is ambiguous. The V end lost 0 bases, the J end lost 6 bases, and 10 bases lay between the germline ends. This CDR3 is built from 13 residues. Germline V lookup: CDR1 SGHRS, CDR2 YFSETQ. The CDR3, as DNA: TGCGCCAGCAGCTTGGAGCGTTCGGGCGAGCAGTACTTC. It is translated as CASSLERSGEQYF.

This rearrangement joins TRBV2 to TRBJ2-3; D gene uncertain. The CDR3 runs to 14 residues. V lost 8 bases to trimming and J lost 0 bases, with 12 bases between them. Germline-derived CDR1 and CDR2 are SNHLY and FYNNEI. This CDR3 is CASLYLGSTDTQYF. The CDR3 coding sequence is TGTGCCAGCCTATACCTGGGAAGCACAGATACGCAGTATTTT.

The rearrangement links TRBV2 to TRBJ2-1; 10 bases align to TRBD2. Germline CDR1 reads SNHLY; CDR2 reads FYNNEI. Germline trimming cut 3 bases from V and 7 bases from J; bases unmatched to any gene: 9. The CDR3 is 16 amino acids. The CDR3 bases are TGTGCCAGCAGTGAGACGAGCGGGAGGGCGGGGAATGAGCAGTTCTTC. Its translation: CASSETSGRAGNEQFF.